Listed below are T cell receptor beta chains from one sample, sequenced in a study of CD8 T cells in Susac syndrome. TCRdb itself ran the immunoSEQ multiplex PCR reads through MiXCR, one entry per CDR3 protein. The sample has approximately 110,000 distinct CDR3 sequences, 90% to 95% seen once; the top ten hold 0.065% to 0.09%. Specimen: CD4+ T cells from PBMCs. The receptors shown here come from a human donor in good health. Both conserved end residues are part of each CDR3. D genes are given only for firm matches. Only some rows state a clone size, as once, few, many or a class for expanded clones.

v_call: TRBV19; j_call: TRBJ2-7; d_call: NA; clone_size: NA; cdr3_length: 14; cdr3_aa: CASSLKVGISEQYF; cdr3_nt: TGTGCCAGTAGTCTGAAGGTAGGAATAAGCGAGCAGTACTTC
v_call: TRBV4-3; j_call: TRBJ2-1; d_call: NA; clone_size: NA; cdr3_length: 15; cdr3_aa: CASSVRGRGYNEQFF; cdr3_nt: TGCGCCAGCAGCGTACGAGGGCGCGGTTACAATGAGCAGTTCTTC
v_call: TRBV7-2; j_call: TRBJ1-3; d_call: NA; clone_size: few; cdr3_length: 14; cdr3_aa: CASSFESSGNTIYF; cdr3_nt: TGTGCCAGCAGCTTCGAGAGCTCTGGAAACACCATATATTTT
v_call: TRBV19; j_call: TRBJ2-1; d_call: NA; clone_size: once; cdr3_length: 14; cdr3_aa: CASRPLAGSNEQFF; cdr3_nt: TGTGCCAGTAGGCCGCTCGCCGGGAGCAATGAGCAGTTCTTC
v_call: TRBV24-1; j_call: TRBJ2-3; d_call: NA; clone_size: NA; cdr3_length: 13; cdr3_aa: CATSDPPTDTQYF; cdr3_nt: TGTGCCACCAGTGATCCCCCTACAGATACGCAGTATTTT
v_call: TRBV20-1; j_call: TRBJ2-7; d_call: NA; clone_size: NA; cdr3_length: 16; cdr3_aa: CSASLSRGRDSHEQYF; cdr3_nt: TGCAGTGCTAGTCTCTCAAGGGGACGGGATTCCCACGAGCAGTACTTC
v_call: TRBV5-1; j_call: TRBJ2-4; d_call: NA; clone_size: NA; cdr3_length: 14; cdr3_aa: CASSLGQSQNIQYF; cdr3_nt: TGCGCCAGCAGCTTGGGACAGTCCCAAAACATTCAGTACTTC
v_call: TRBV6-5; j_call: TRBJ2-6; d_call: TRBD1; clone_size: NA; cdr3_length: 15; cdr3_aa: CASSMTGTGANVLTF; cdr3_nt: TGTGCCAGCAGTATGACAGGGACTGGGGCCAACGTCCTGACTTTC
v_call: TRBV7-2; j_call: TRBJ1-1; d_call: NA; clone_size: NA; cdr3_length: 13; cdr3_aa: CASGLYRNTEAFF; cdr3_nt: TGTGCCAGCGGCCTTTATAGGAACACTGAAGCTTTCTTT
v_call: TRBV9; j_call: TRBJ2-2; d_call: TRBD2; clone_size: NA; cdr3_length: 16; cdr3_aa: CASSAQSGRGTGELFF; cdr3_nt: TGTGCCAGCAGCGCACAAAGCGGGAGGGGGACCGGGGAGCTGTTTTTT
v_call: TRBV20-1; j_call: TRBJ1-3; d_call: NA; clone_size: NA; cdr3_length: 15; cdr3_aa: CSAREGSASGNTIYF; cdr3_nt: TGCAGTGCTAGGGAAGGCTCAGCCTCTGGAAACACCATATATTTT
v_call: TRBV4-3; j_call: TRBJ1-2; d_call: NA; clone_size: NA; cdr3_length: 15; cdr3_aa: CASSQGVLGNYGYTF; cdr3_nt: TGCGCCAGCAGCCAAGGGGTTCTGGGGAACTATGGCTACACCTTC
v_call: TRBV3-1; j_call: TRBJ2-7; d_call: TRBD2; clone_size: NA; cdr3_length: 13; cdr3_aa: CASSGLAELEQYF; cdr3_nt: TGTGCCAGCTCGGGACTAGCAGAACTCGAGCAGTACTTC
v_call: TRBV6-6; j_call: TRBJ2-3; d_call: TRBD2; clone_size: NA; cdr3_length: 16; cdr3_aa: CASSYGLAGTTDTQYF; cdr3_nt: TGTGCCAGCAGTTACGGGTTAGCGGGGACCACAGATACGCAGTATTTT
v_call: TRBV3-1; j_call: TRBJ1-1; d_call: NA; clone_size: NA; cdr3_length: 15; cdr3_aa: CASSQDRAQGTEAFF; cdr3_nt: TGTGCCAGCAGCCAAGATCGGGCCCAGGGCACTGAAGCTTTCTTT